Below, 19 T cell receptor beta chains from the same sample are listed, as sequenced in a study of T cell responses to AZD1222 COVID-19 vaccine. This table comes from immunoSEQ multiplex PCR, and its TCRdb copy is limited to in-frame clones, with some not included. The table lists approximately 98,000 clones, around nine tenths of them singletons. The sample consisted of peripheral blood, taken on day 0 of MenACWY control vaccination. These receptors originate from an adult in good health.

This clone appeared once. Within the sample, other DNA sequences also encode this same CDR3. The chain couples TRBV5-4 to TRBJ2-3; D may match TRBD1 or TRBD2 (5 bases each). Germline values: CDR1 SGHNT, CDR2 YYREEE (reference sequence). The CDR3 length is 14 residues. Between the trimmed V and J ends, which lost 0 bases and 1 base, there was a span of 6 bases. CDR3 nucleotide sequence: TGTGCCAGCAGCTTGGGAGGGGGCACAGATACGCAGTATTTT. Residues: CASSLGGGTDTQYF.

V usage is TRBV4-1 and J usage is TRBJ2-7, with D possibly matching TRBD1 (5 bases). Germline lookup yields CDR1 MGHRA and CDR2 YSYEKL. The CDR3 length is 16 residues. The V end was cut by 0 bases, the J end by 4 bases, with 16 bases between. DNA of the CDR3: TGCGCCAGCAGCCAAGATCTAACAGGCTACTCATACGAGCAGTACTTC. Protein product: CASSQDLTGYSYEQYF.

The CDR3 nucleotides are TGCGCCAGCAGTGAGGGGTTGGATGAAAAACTGTTTTTT. This codes for CASSEGLDEKLFF. The rearrangement joins TRBV10-1 to TRBJ1-4; D uncertain. The ends were cut back, 2 bases at V and 6 bases at J, with 7 bases in the middle. This CDR3 comprises 13 residues. Germline V gene data show CDR1 as WNHNN and CDR2 as SYGVQD (reference sequence).

This clone appeared a few times. V usage is TRBV5-4 and J usage is TRBJ1-1; no reliable D call. The CDR3 runs to 12 residues. Per germline, CDR1 SGHNT and CDR2 YYREEE (reference sequence). V was shortened by 4 bases and J by 0 bases, with 4 bases between the two germline ends. CDR3 sequence: CASSAVNTEAFF. Written as DNA, the CDR3 is TGTGCCAGCAGCGCGGTGAACACTGAAGCTTTCTTT.

The chain couples TRBV3-1 (or the pseudogene TRBV3-2) to TRBJ2-2; 7 bases agree with TRBD2. V was clipped by 1 base and J by 0 bases; unmatched bases: 5. Germline lookup yields CDR1 LGHDT and CDR2 YNNKEL (reference sequence). The CDR3 extends over 17 amino acids. Written as DNA, the CDR3 is TGTGCCAGCAGCCAAGGAACCGGACTAGCGAACACCGGGGAGCTGTTTTTT. Translated, it gives CASSQGTGLANTGELFF.

V gene TRBV7-3 combines with J gene TRBJ1-2, with 7 bases lining up with TRBD1. The germline gives CDR1 SGHTA, CDR2 FQGTGA. Trimming removed 3 bases from V and 3 bases from J; junction bases left unmatched: 1. The CDR3 spans 13 residues. The CDR3 bases are TGTGCCAGCAGCTTCGGACAGGACTATGGCTACACCTTC. Translation: CASSFGQDYGYTF.

The sample holds one count of this clone. The chain joins TRBV2 to TRBJ2-7; 9 nucleotides align to TRBD1. With 8 bases clipped from V and 2 bases from J, the junction kept 4 bases outside the gene matches. CDR3 length equals 13 residues. Germline CDR1 and CDR2: SNHLY and FYNNEI. The CDR3 here is CASGYRGPYEQYF. As DNA, the CDR3 is TGTGCCAGCGGTTACAGGGGGCCCTACGAGCAGTACTTC.

V and J are TRBV5-1 and TRBJ2-7, with 7 bases matching TRBD2. Trimming took 0 bases from V and 10 from J; bases not matched to a gene: 34. Germline lookup yields CDR1 SGHRS and CDR2 YFSETQ. This CDR3 spans 22 amino acids. CDR3 bases: TGCGCCAGCAGCTTGGCATCTAGCGGAAATCCAAGAGACCCGGGACGCACGAAGGGACAGTACTTC. This translates into CASSLASSGNPRDPGRTKGQYF.

The chain employs TRBV2 and TRBJ1-1; perhaps TRBD1 as D (6 bases). Per germline, CDR1 SNHLY and CDR2 FYNNEI. The CDR3 consists of 15 residues. V was pared by 3 bases and J by 5 bases, with 16 bases between. The CDR3 sequence: CASSEQGPTLTEAFF. In DNA form, the CDR3 reads TGTGCCAGCAGTGAGCAGGGGCCGACTTTAACTGAAGCTTTCTTT.

The chain is built from TRBV11-2 and TRBJ1-2; TRBD1 matches at 7 bases. Looked up from germline, CDR1 is SGHAT and CDR2 is FQNNGV. The CDR3 totals 15 residues. V was pared by 5 bases and J by 5 bases, with 11 bases of the junction left unmatched. CDR3 DNA: TGTGCCAGCAGCGCAGGACCGGGACAGCAGTATGGCTACACCTTC. Protein: CASSAGPGQQYGYTF.

The V and J genes are TRBV28 and TRBJ1-1; 7 bases match TRBD1. Unmatched junction bases numbered 5, after V lost 7 bases and J lost 3 bases. Germline lookup yields CDR1 MDHEN and CDR2 SYDVKM. CDR3 length equals 13 residues. This chain's CDR3 is CASKHRGDTEAFF. Here the CDR3 DNA reads TGTGCCAGCAAACACAGGGGTGACACTGAAGCTTTCTTT.

The chain is built from TRBV5-1 and TRBJ1-1; 8 bases are a match to TRBD1. Germline CDR1 is SGHRS and CDR2 is YFSETQ. This CDR3 spans 15 amino acids. V shed 4 bases and J 3 bases; nucleotides not matched to a gene: 8. The CDR3 sequence: CASSLLQGGDTEAFF. CDR3 nucleotides: TGCGCCAGCAGCCTCTTACAGGGGGGTGACACTGAAGCTTTCTTT.

The gene calls are TRBV6-4 and TRBJ1-1, with D maybe TRBD1 (6 bases). The CDR3 is 15 amino acids. The germline V gene encodes CDR1 MRHNA and CDR2 SNTAGT. The V and J ends lost 7 bases and 5 bases respectively, with 20 bases between them. The CDR3 nucleotides read TGTGCCAGCACCCAGGGGCGAACTGGCTGGACTGAAGCTTTCTTT. Translation gives CASTQGRTGWTEAFF.

The rearrangement joins TRBV7-3 to TRBJ1-1; 9 nucleotides match TRBD1. In germline, CDR1 is SGHTA, CDR2 FQGTGA. The CDR3 covers 15 residues. Unmatched junction bases numbered 7, after V lost 3 bases and J lost 5 bases. CDR3 coding DNA: TGTGCCAGCAGCTTCGACAGGGGGAGAGGTACTGAAGCTTTCTTT. Protein sequence: CASSFDRGRGTEAFF. Drawing the rest from reference TRBV7-3 and TRBJ1-1, the complete variable domain is GAGVSQTPSNKVTEKGKYVELRCDPISGHTALYWYRQSLGQGPEFLIYFQGTGAADDSGLPNDRFFAVRPEGSVSTLKIQRTERGDSAVYLCASSFDRGRGTEAFFGQGTRLTVV.

CDR3 protein: CASSSYRALNYGYTF. The CDR3 nucleotides read TGTGCCAGCAGTTCCTACCGGGCCCTAAACTATGGCTACACCTTC. V and J are TRBV27 and TRBJ1-2, with no clear D. Looked up from germline, CDR1 is MNHEY and CDR2 is SMNVEV (reference sequence). V lost 4 bases, J lost 2 bases, and 14 bases lay in between. CDR3 length: 15 residues.

The chain carries TRBV12-3 or TRBV12-4 and TRBJ1-3; D unclear. There are 12 residues in the CDR3. The V gene lost 8 bases and the J gene lost 6 bases, with 11 bases spanning the gap. For the CDR3, the DNA is TGTGCCAGCCGCGGGCATAAAAACACCATATATTTT. It specifies CASRGHKNTIYF.

The rearrangement links TRBV5-4 to TRBJ2-3, with D maybe TRBD2 (6 bases). V lost 1 base, J lost 1 base, and 7 bases lay in between. The CDR3 runs to 14 residues. From germline, CDR1 is SGHNT and CDR2 YYREEE (reference sequence). The CDR3 DNA is TGTGCCAGCAGCTTGACTAGCCGCACAGATACGCAGTATTTT. It encodes CASSLTSRTDTQYF.

The rearrangement links TRBV30 to TRBJ2-7; TRBD1 is a possible D gene (6 bases). Germline V gene lookup returns CDR1 GTSNPN and CDR2 SVGIG (reference sequence). This CDR3 has 14 amino acids. The V end lost 0 bases, the J end lost 2 bases, and 11 bases lay between the germline ends. CDR3 amino acids: CAWSVTGQTYEQYF. The DNA of the CDR3 is TGTGCCTGGAGTGTAACGGGACAAACCTACGAGCAGTACTTC. Using reference TRBV30 and TRBJ2-7 for the parts outside the CDR3, the full variable domain is SQTIHQWPATLVQPVGSPLSLECTVEGTSNPNLYWYRQAAGRGLQLLFYSVGIGQISSEVPQNLSASRPQDRQFILSSKKLLLSDSGFYLCAWSVTGQTYEQYFGPGTRLTVT.

CDR3 region: CASRGATNEKLFF. CDR3 bases: TGTGCCAGCAGAGGTGCAACTAATGAAAAACTGTTTTTT. This chain uses TRBV27 with TRBJ1-4; D unresolved. The length of the CDR3 is 13 residues. The V end was cut by 6 bases, the J end by 0 bases, with 5 bases between. CDR1 is MNHEY, CDR2 SMNVEV, per germline (reference sequence).